The 3 T cell receptor beta chains listed next were all sequenced from one sample in a study of control samples from healthy donors and cancer patients. Here immunoSEQ multiplex PCR was the method, and the copy in TCRdb shows in-frame clones only, minus some. The sample has more than 150,000 clones, 93% seen once. The source material was blood. The origin of the receptors is a man aged 45-65 years in good health.

The chain recombines TRBV5-1 with TRBJ2-1, with D possibly TRBD2 on 6 matching bases. The CDR3 is made up of 14 amino acids. The V gene lost 4 bases and the J gene lost 4 bases, with 12 bases spanning the gap. Germline V gene lookup returns CDR1 SGHRS and CDR2 YFSETQ. This CDR3 reads CASSKTSIYNEQFF. CDR3 nucleotides: TGCGCCAGCAGCAAGACTAGTATATACAATGAGCAGTTCTTC. The entire variable domain, with the rest obtained from reference TRBV5-1 and TRBJ2-1, is as follows: KAGVTQTPRYLIKTRGQQVTLSCSPISGHRSVSWYQQTPGQGLQFLFEYFSETQRNKGNFPGRFSGRQFSNSRSEMNVSTLELGDSALYLCASSKTSIYNEQFFGPGTRLTVL.

This chain connects TRBV5-5 to TRBJ1-5, with D hard to call. Germline CDR1 reads SGHKS; CDR2 reads YYEKEE (reference sequence). Trimming removed 0 bases from V and 8 bases from J, with 15 bases in between. CDR3 length: 15 residues. In nucleotides, the CDR3 is TGTGCCAGCAGCTTGGGAGGTGCTTCCCCGGAGCCCCAGCATTTT. Protein: CASSLGGASPEPQHF.

This clone has just one count. The V call is TRBV7-2, the J call TRBJ1-3; D is unresolved. The CDR3 covers 14 residues. The V gene lost 4 bases and the J gene lost 4 bases, with 11 bases spanning the gap. CDR1 and CDR2 from the germline V gene are SGHTA and FQGNSA. CDR3 coding DNA: TGTGCCAGCAGCTCCGGGTTGGGGGGAAACACCATATATTTT. Encoded protein: CASSSGLGGNTIYF.